Given below is one T cell receptor beta chain in context. This entry comes from a study of blood T cells in healthy people across ages. Next came a second PCR, run for about 6 to 12 cycles, which used a sample-barcoded 5' primer along with a J-beta primer mix. TCRdb recomputed calls from the 5' RACE reads with MiXCR, one row per CDR3 protein. Of approximately 320,000 distinct CDR3 sequences listed, roughly 27% were seen once; the top ten hold 25% to 35%. After removal of 3 bases from V and 5 bases from J, the junction contained 5 bases not matched to a gene. This CDR3 comprises 15 residues. The chain employs TRBV12-3 or TRBV12-4 and TRBJ2-2; 8 nucleotides match TRBD1. Sequencing was done on a sample of blood. The clonotype originates from a woman in her 70s in good health. The CDR3, as DNA: TGTGCCAGCAGTTTCCAGGGGGCGGGAACCGGGGAGCTGTTTTTT. This gives the protein CASSFQGAGTGELFF.